The sequence of this T cell receptor (beta chain) was determined in a study of identifying expanded T cells in peripheral blood. Study results and caveats: Roughly two-week clone count variance significantly increased as total template count grew.

Using immunoSEQ multiplex PCR, the repertoire was profiled, and TCRdb retains in-frame clones only, with some absent. This sample yields about 85,000 clones, of which around 89% are seen a single time; around 2.8% belongs to the top ten. In the case of this clone: Antigen specificity is unknown.

The source material was blood. The sequence derives from a person aged 18 to 70 in good health.

The CDR3 spells CASSRDPGANVLTF. In DNA, the CDR3 is TGTGCCAGTAGCCGGGACCCTGGGGCCAACGTCCTGACTTTC. The chain recombines TRBV19 with TRBJ2-6; either TRBD1 or TRBD2 may fit D (5 bases each). Germline V gene sequence: CDR1 LNHDA, CDR2 SQIVND (reference sequence). V gave up 6 bases and J gave up 2 bases, with 8 bases separating them. The CDR3 has 14 amino acids.